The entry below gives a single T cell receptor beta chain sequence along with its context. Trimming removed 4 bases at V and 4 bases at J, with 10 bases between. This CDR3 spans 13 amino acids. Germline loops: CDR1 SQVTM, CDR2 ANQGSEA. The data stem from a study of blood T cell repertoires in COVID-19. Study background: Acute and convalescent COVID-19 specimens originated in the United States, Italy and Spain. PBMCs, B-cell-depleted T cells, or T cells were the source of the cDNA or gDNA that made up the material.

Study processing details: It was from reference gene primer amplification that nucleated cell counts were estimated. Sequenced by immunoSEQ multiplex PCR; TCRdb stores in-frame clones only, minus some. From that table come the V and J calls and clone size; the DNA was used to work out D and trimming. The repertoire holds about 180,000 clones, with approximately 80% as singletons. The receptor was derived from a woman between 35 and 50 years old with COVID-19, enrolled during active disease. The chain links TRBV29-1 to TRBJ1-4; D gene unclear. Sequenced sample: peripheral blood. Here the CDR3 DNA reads TGCAGCGTTGCTGTTCAGATTAATGAAAAACTGTTTTTT. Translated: CSVAVQINEKLFF.